This T cell receptor (beta chain) was identified during a study of T-cell memory formation after mild COVID-19. V lost 2 bases to trimming and J lost 7 bases, with 18 bases between them. CDR1 is MNHEY and CDR2 is SVGAGI in the germline V gene. This CDR3 spans 16 amino acids. On this clonotype itself: The target antigen is unknown.

Study findings and constraints: Clones that contracted from day 15 to 85 had balanced CD4/CD8; later expanders were CD4+ biased. Whether day 37 second-wave clones are SARS-CoV-2-specific was not confirmed.

Constant-segment primers and 5'RACE yielded cDNA libraries for TCR alpha and TCR beta, each carrying sample barcodes and UMIs. One entry per CDR3 protein, called by TCRdb with MiXCR from the 5' RACE reads. The table includes fewer than 200,000 distinct CDR3 sequences, around a fifth detected once. The origin of this receptor is an adult woman who had mild COVID-19 (a few samples of this study predate the infection). Cell type and time point are not known. The sequenced material came from PBMCs or a T cell subset sorted from them (not recorded which). This chain joins TRBV6-5 and TRBJ2-4; perhaps TRBD2 as D (5 bases). This CDR3 reads CASSYVADRPGNIQYF. DNA of the CDR3: TGTGCCAGCAGTTACGTGGCAGACCGGCCGGGGAACATTCAGTACTTC.